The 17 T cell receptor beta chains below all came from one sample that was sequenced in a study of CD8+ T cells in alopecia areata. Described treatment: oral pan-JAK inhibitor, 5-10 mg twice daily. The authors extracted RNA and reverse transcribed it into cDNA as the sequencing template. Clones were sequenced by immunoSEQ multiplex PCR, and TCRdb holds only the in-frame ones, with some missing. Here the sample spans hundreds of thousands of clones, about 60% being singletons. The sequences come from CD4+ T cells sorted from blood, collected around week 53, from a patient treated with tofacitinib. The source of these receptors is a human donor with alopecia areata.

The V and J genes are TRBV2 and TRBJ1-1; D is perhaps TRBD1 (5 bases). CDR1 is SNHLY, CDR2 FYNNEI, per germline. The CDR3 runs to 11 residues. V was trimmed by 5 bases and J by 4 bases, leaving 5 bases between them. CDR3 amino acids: CASSRGTEAFF. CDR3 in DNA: TGTGCCAGCAGTAGGGGCACTGAAGCTTTCTTT.

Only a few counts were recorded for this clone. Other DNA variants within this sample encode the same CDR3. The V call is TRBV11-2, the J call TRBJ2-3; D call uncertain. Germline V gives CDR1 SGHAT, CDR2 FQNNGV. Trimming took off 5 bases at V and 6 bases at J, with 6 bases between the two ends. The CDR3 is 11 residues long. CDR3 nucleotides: TGTGCCAGCAGCCCCGTTGATACGCAGTATTTT. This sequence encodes CASSPVDTQYF.

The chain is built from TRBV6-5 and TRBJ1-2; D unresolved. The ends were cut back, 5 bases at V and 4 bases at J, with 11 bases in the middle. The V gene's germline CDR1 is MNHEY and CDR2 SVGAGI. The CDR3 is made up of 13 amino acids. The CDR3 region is CASSRDGLYGYTF. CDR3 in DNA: TGTGCCAGCAGTCGAGACGGTCTCTATGGCTACACCTTC.

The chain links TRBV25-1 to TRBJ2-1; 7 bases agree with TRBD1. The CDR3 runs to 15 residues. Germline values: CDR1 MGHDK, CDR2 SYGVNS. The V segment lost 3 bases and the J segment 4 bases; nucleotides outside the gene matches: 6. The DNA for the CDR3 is TGTGCCAGCAGTGAGACAGGGCTACTTTACAATGAGCAGTTCTTC. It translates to CASSETGLLYNEQFF.

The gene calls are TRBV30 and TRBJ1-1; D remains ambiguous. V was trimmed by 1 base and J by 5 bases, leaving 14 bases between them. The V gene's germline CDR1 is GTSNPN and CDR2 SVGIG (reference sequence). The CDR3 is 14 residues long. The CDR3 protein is CAWSEFDVWTEAFF. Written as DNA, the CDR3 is TGTGCCTGGAGTGAGTTCGATGTTTGGACTGAAGCTTTCTTT.

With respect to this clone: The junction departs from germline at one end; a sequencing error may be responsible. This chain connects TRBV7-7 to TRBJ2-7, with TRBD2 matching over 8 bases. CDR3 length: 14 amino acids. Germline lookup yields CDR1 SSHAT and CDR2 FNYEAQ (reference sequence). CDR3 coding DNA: TGTGCTAGCAGCCCCTACGGGGGGGTCGGCGAGCAGTACTTC. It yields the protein CASSPYGGVGEQYF.

CDR3 region: CASSFGYF. The DNA for the CDR3 is TGTGCCAGCAGTTTCGGGTACTTC. The V gene is TRBV27, the J gene TRBJ2-7; D gene ambiguous. Trimming cost V 3 bases and J 12 bases, with 3 bases left between them. CDR3 length equals 8 residues. Germline lookup yields CDR1 MNHEY and CDR2 SMNVEV (reference sequence).

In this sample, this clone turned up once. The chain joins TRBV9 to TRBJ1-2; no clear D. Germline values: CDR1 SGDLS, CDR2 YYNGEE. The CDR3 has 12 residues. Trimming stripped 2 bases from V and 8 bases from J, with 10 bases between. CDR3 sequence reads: CASSVLSTGYTF. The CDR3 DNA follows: TGTGCCAGCAGCGTGTTATCAACGGGCTACACCTTC.

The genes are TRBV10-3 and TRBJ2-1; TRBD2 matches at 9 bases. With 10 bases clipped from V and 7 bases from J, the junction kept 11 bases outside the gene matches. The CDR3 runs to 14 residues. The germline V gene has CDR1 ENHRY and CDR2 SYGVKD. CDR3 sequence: CATRPGLAMNEQFF. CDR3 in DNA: TGTGCCACCCGGCCCGGACTAGCGATGAATGAGCAGTTCTTC.

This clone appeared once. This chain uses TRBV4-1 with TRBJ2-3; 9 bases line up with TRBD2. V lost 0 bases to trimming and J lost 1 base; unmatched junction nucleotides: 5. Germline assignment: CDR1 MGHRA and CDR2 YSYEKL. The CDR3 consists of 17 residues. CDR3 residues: CASSQDWVAGGTDTQYF. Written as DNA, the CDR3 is TGCGCCAGCAGCCAAGATTGGGTAGCGGGAGGCACAGATACGCAGTATTTT.

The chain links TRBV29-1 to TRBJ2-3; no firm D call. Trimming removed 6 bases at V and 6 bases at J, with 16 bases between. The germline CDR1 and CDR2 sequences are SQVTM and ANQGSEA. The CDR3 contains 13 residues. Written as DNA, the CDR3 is TGCAGCGTCGTCGGGCCGAAAGGCGATACGCAGTATTTT. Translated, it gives CSVVGPKGDTQYF.

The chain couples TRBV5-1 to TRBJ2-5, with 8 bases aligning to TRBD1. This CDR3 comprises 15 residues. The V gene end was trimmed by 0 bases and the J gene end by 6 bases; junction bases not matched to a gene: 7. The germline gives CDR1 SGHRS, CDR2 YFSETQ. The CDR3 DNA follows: TGCGCCAGCAGCTTGGACGCGACAGGGGAACAGACCCAGTACTTC. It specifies CASSLDATGEQTQYF.

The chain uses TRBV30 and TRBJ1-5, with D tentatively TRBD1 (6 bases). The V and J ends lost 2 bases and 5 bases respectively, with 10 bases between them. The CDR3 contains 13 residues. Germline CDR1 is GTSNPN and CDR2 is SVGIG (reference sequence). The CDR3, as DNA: TGTGCCTGGAGTCAGGGGACCGATCAGCCCCAGCATTTT. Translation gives CAWSQGTDQPQHF.

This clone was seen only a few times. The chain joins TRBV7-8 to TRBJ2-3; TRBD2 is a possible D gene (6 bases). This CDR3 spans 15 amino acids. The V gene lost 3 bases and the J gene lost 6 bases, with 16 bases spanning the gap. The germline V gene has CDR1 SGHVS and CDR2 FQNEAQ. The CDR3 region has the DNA TGTGCCAGCAGCTTGGGACTTATTCAAGAGGATACGCAGTATTTT. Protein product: CASSLGLIQEDTQYF.

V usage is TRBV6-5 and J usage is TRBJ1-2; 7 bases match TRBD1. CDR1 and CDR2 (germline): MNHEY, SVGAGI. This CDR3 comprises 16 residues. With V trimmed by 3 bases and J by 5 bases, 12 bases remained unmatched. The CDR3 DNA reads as TGTGCCAGCAGTTATGGTGGGGGACAGTTAATTTATGGCTACACCTTC. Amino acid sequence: CASSYGGGQLIYGYTF.

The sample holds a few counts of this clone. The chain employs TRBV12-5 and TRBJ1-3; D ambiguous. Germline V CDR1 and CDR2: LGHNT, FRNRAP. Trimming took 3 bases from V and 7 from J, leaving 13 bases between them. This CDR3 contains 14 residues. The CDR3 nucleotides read TGTGCTAGTGGTTTTAGACCCCCCCAGAACACCATATATTTT. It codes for CASGFRPPQNTIYF.

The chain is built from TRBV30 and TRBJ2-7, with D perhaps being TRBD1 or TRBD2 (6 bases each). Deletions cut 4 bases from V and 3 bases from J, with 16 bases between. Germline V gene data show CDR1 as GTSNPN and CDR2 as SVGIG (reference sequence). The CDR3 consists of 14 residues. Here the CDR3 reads CAWMLRGRIYEQYF. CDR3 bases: TGTGCCTGGATGTTACGGGGGCGGATCTACGAGCAGTACTTC.